This T cell receptor (beta chain) was found in a study of cytomegalovirus exposure and HLA in healthy donors. Use of 60 Vbeta and 13 Jbeta primers characterized the PCR. Only in-frame clones appear in the TCRdb table, and some are missing; sequencing was by immunoSEQ multiplex PCR. The data show around 32,000 clones, 44% seen once. The material sequenced was PBMCs. The TCR comes from a woman in her 50s in good health and CMV-seronegative.

The CDR3 nucleotides read TGTGCCAGCAGTGATGGCAGGGGGAGGAGCACAGATACGCAGTATTTT. Translation: CASSDGRGRSTDTQYF. The J gene is TRBJ2-3, the V gene TRBV2, with TRBD1 as a possible D gene (7 bases). Germline CDR1 and CDR2: SNHLY and FYNNEI. Trimming cost V 3 bases and J 0 bases, with 13 bases left between them. This CDR3 spans 16 amino acids.